This T cell receptor beta chain was observed in a study of cytomegalovirus exposure and HLA in healthy donors. Study-level findings and limits: According to reports, the classifier identified cytomegalovirus status with high specificity and sensitivity.

Data came from immunoSEQ multiplex PCR; TCRdb stores just in-frame clones and leaves some out. The table shows about 120,000 clones, with about nine tenths occurring only once. Note on this clone: Its antigen remains unknown.

Germline-derived CDR1 and CDR2 are MRHNA and SNTAGT. V was cut by 4 bases and J by 4 bases, with 13 bases left in between. The CDR3 has 14 residues. The sequenced material came from PBMCs. The TCR originated in a woman younger than 35 in good health and CMV-seronegative. The rearrangement uses TRBV6-4 and TRBJ1-1; D is perhaps TRBD1 (5 bases). In DNA form, the CDR3 reads TGTGCCAGCAGTGCCGCGTGGGGCGGCACTGAAGCTTTCTTT. Its protein product is CASSAAWGGTEAFF.